The next 17 T cell receptor beta chains were all read from a single sample in a study of T cells after yellow fever vaccination. One entry per CDR3 protein results from TCRdb running MiXCR on the 5' RACE reads. The table lists 500,000 to 650,000 distinct CDR3 sequences, around an eighth of them singletons. Specimen: PBMCs, collected on the day of the yellow fever booster vaccination. The receptors derive from a man under 40 who received the YFV17D yellow fever vaccine.

This clonotype has at least ten counts. This chain connects TRBV12-3 or TRBV12-4 to TRBJ2-7, with D possibly TRBD1 on 6 matching bases. CDR3 length: 14 amino acids. The V and J ends lost 5 bases and 5 bases respectively, with 16 bases between them. The CDR3 reads CASSRTQGFNEQYF. The CDR3 DNA reads as TGTGCCAGCAGTAGAACACAGGGATTCAACGAGCAGTACTTC.

The CDR3 bases are TGTGCCTGGAGTGTCGCGGAAGAGACCCAGTACTTC. Amino acids: CAWSVAEETQYF. V is TRBV30 and J is TRBJ2-5; D unresolved. Trimming shortened V by 0 bases and J by 3 bases, and 5 bases separated the two germline ends. This CDR3 is built from 12 residues. Germline V CDR1 and CDR2: GTSNPN, SVGIG (reference sequence).

The V gene is TRBV20-1, the J gene TRBJ2-4; D is ambiguous. V gave up 3 bases and J gave up 0 bases, with 6 bases separating them. The CDR3 consists of 13 residues. Per germline, CDR1 DFQATT and CDR2 SNEGSKA (reference sequence). CDR3 sequence: CSARAVAKNIQYF. CDR3 DNA sequence: TGCAGTGCTAGGGCAGTAGCCAAAAACATTCAGTACTTC.

This clonotype occurred many times. This sequence joins TRBV7-6 and TRBJ2-7, with 12 bases aligning to TRBD2. V lost 5 bases and J lost 1; bases outside the gene matches: 3. The CDR3 totals 15 residues. Germline assignment: CDR1 SGHVS and CDR2 FNYEAQ. The CDR3 coding sequence is TGTGCCAGCAGCCCGACTAGCGGGAGTTCCTACGAGCAGTACTTC. It yields the protein CASSPTSGSSYEQYF.

V gene TRBV20-1 combines with J gene TRBJ2-1; 9 bases are a match to TRBD2. After removal of 0 bases from V and 6 bases from J, the junction contained 6 bases not matched to a gene. Germline V gene data show CDR1 as DFQATT and CDR2 as SNEGSKA (reference sequence). The CDR3 is 15 amino acids. CDR3 in amino acids: CSAREGTSPSNEQFF. The CDR3 nucleotides are TGCAGTGCTAGAGAGGGGACTAGCCCCTCCAATGAGCAGTTCTTC.

The V gene is TRBV5-1, the J gene TRBJ2-3, with 10 nucleotides matching TRBD2. CDR3 length: 15 amino acids. CDR1 is SGHRS and CDR2 is YFSETQ in the germline V gene. V was pared by 6 bases and J by 6 bases, with 10 bases of the junction left unmatched. CDR3 DNA sequence: TGCGCCAGCACCGAAGCGGGAGGGATTTTTGATACGCAGTATTTT. Protein: CASTEAGGIFDTQYF.

The chain links TRBV28 to TRBJ2-5; a weak D match, TRBD1 (6 bases). The CDR3 sequence is 15 residues long. V lost 6 bases and J lost 1, with 15 bases in between. Germline values: CDR1 MDHEN, CDR2 SYDVKM. CDR3 amino acids: CASRGQGSAQETQYF. The DNA for the CDR3 is TGTGCCAGCAGAGGTCAGGGGTCAGCCCAAGAGACCCAGTACTTC. The complete variable domain, with remaining parts taken from reference TRBV28 and TRBJ2-5, reads DVKVTQSSRYLVKRTGEKVFLECVQDMDHENMFWYRQDPGLGLRLIYFSYDVKMKEKGDIPEGYSVSREKKERFSLILESASTNQTSMYLCASRGQGSAQETQYFGPGTRLLVL.

This clonotype was detected many times. The chain has TRBV7-9 and TRBJ2-1; D is unresolved. CDR3 length: 15 residues. Per the germline V gene, CDR1 is SEHNR and CDR2 is FQNEAQ (reference sequence). V lost 5 bases to trimming and J lost 10 bases, with 21 bases between them. The CDR3 DNA reads as TGTGCCAGCAGCCCCGATACGAACGGACCAAGCGAGCAGTTCTTC. Amino acid sequence: CASSPDTNGPSEQFF.

This clonotype has just a few counts. V is TRBV15 and J is TRBJ2-3, with 10 positions matching TRBD2. CDR3 size: 17 residues. Germline assignment: CDR1 LNHNV and CDR2 YYDKDF (reference sequence). Unmatched junction bases numbered 7, after V lost 0 bases and J lost 4 bases. DNA for the CDR3: TGTGCCACCAGCAGAGATCCCCCAGCGGGAGGGTCAGATACGCAGTATTTT. Its protein is CATSRDPPAGGSDTQYF.

The table lists this clonotype with a few counts. The rearrangement links TRBV15 to TRBJ2-7; possibly TRBD1 or TRBD2 for D (5 bases each). The germline V and J ends were trimmed by 1 base and 7 bases, with 17 bases remaining between them. The CDR3 consists of 15 residues. CDR1 is LNHNV and CDR2 is YYDKDF in the germline V gene (reference sequence). CDR3 nucleotide sequence: TGTGCCACCAGCAGAGCCCCCGGGACCTCCGGGGAGCAGTACTTC. Residues: CATSRAPGTSGEQYF.

This clonotype turned up a few times. CDR3 DNA sequence: TGTGCCAGCAGCTCAAGGCAGTCAGGGAGTAATCAGCCCCAGCATTTT. Amino acid sequence: CASSSRQSGSNQPQHF. The chain recombines TRBV6-2 or TRBV6-3 with TRBJ1-5; D is perhaps TRBD1 (5 bases). Trimming removed 6 bases at V and 4 bases at J, with 19 bases between. The CDR3 covers 16 residues. The germline V gene has CDR1 MNHEY and CDR2 SVGEGT.

The CDR3 bases are TGTGCCAGCAGCGCAGGGACAGGGGATTATGGCTACACCTTC. Residues: CASSAGTGDYGYTF. The rearrangement links TRBV7-9 to TRBJ1-2; 10 nucleotides agree with TRBD1. Germline V gene data show CDR1 as SEHNR and CDR2 as FQNEAQ (reference sequence). Losses at the gene ends were 5 bases for V and 5 bases for J; bases not matched to a gene: 5. The CDR3 is 14 amino acids.

This clonotype was seen a handful of times. In DNA form, the CDR3 reads TGTGCCAGCACCCAGGACAGGGGTCACCAAGAGACCCAGTACTTC. Protein product: CASTQDRGHQETQYF. This chain uses TRBV7-2 with TRBJ2-5; 9 nucleotides align to TRBD1. V was pared by 7 bases and J by 0 bases, with 6 bases of the junction left unmatched. Germline-derived CDR1 and CDR2 are SGHTA and FQGNSA. The CDR3 spans 15 residues.

This clonotype was seen only a few times. The genes are TRBV20-1 and TRBJ2-5; D is possibly TRBD2 (7 bases). Trimming shortened V by 6 bases and J by 5 bases, and 10 bases separated the two germline ends. The CDR3 has 11 amino acids. CDR1 DFQATT and CDR2 SNEGSKA come from the germline V gene (reference sequence). The CDR3: CSAEGGETQYF. In DNA form, the CDR3 reads TGCAGTGCAGAGGGGGGGGAGACCCAGTACTTC.

Only a few counts were recorded for this clonotype. The J gene is TRBJ2-5, the V gene TRBV10-3; 11 bases line up with TRBD2. Trimming removed 4 bases from V and 5 bases from J; junction bases left unmatched: 6. In germline, CDR1 is ENHRY, CDR2 SYGVKD. The CDR3 covers 15 residues. This CDR3 is CAISGLAGLTETQYF. The DNA of the CDR3 is TGTGCCATCAGTGGACTAGCGGGGCTGACGGAGACCCAGTACTTC.

This chain uses TRBV29-1 with TRBJ2-3; 7 positions match TRBD2. The germline V gene has CDR1 SQVTM and CDR2 ANQGSEA. This CDR3 spans 15 amino acids. Losses at the gene ends were 2 bases for V and 4 bases for J; bases not matched to a gene: 9. The CDR3 DNA reads TGCAGCGTTGAAATATGGGAGGGCCGATCAGATACGCAGTATTTT. Translating gives CSVEIWEGRSDTQYF.

This clonotype was seen more than once but under ten times. The DNA for the CDR3 is TGTGCCAGCAGTCCAAACAGGGAACGGGAGACCCAGTACTTC. This translates into CASSPNRERETQYF. This rearrangement joins TRBV12-3 or TRBV12-4 to TRBJ2-5; TRBD1 might be the D (6 bases). The CDR3 is 14 residues long. Trimming left V 5 bases short and J 5 bases short, with 15 bases between.